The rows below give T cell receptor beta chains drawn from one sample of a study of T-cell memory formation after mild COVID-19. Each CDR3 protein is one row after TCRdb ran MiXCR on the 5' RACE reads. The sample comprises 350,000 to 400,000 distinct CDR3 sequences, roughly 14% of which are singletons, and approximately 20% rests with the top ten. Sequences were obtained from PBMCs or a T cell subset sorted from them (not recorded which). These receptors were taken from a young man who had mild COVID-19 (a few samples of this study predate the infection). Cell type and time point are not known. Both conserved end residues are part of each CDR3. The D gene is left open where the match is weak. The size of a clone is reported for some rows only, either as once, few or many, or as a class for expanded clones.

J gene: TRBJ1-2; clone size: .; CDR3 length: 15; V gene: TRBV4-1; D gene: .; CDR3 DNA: TGCGCCAGCAGCCAAGATTCAGCGATTAACTATGGCTACACCTTC; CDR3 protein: CASSQDSAINYGYTF
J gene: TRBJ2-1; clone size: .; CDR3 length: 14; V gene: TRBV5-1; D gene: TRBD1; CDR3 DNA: TGCGCCAGCAGCTCCGGACAGGGGGTCGATGAGCAGTTCTTC; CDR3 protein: CASSSGQGVDEQFF
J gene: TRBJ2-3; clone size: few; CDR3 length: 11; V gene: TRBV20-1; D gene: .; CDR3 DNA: TGCAGTGCCAGCACCCTCGAGATGCAGTATTTT; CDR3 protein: CSASTLEMQYF
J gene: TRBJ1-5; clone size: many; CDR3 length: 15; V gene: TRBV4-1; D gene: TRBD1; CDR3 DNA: TGCGCCAGCAGCCAAGGGGGACAGGGTTATCAGCCCCAGCATTTT; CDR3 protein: CASSQGGQGYQPQHF
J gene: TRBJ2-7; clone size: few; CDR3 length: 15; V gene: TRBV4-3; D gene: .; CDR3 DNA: TGCGCCAGCAGCCAAGATCGAGCAGGTTCTTACGAGCAGTACTTC; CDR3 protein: CASSQDRAGSYEQYF
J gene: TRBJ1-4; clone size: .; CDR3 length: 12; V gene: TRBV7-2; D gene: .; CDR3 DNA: TGTGCCAGCAGCGGCCCTCATGAAAAACTGTTTTTT; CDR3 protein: CASSGPHEKLFF
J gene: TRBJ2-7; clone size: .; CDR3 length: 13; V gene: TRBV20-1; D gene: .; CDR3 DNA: TGCAGTGCCCTCCCGACTGGACCCTACGAGCAGTACTTC; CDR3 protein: CSALPTGPYEQYF
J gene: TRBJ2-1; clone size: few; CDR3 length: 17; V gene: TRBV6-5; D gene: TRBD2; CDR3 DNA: TGTGCCAGCAGTTACATGGCTAGCGGGGTTACATACAATGAGCAGTTCTTC; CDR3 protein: CASSYMASGVTYNEQFF
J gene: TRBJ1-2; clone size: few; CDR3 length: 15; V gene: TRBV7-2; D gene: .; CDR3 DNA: TGTGCCAGCAGCTTAAATCCGGGACCTAACTATGGCTACACCTTC; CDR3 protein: CASSLNPGPNYGYTF
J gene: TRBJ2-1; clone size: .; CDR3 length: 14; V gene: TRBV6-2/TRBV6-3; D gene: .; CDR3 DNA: TGTGCCAGCAGTTACTCGAAGCGGTACAATGAGCAGTTCTTC; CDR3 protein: CASSYSKRYNEQFF
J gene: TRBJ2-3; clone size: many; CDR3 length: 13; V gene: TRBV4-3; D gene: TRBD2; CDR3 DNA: TGCGCCAGCAGCCAGGAGCGGGGTGATACGCAGTATTTT; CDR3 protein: CASSQERGDTQYF
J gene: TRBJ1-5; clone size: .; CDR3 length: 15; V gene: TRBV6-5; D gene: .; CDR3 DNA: TGTGCCAGCAGTGCCCAGGGAATGACGCGACAGCCCCAGCATTTT; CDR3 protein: CASSAQGMTRQPQHF
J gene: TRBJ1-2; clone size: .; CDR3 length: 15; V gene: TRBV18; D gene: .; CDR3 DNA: TGTGCCAGCTCACCACCGTCGGAGGGGAACTATGGCTACACCTTC; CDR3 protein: CASSPPSEGNYGYTF
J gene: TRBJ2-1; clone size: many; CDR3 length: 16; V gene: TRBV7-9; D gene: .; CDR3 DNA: TGTGCCAGCAGCCCTCCCGGCAGGCCGGGGGACAATGAGCAGTTCTTC; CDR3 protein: CASSPPGRPGDNEQFF
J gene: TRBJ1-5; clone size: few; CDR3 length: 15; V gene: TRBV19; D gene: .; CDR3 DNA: TGTGCCAGTAGCCCGGGGCAGTCACCTAATCAGCCCCAGCATTTT; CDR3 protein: CASSPGQSPNQPQHF
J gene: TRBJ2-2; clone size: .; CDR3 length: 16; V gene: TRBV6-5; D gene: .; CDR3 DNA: TGTGCCAGCAGTTACTCCTACCAAGCGAACACCGGGGAGCTGTTTTTT; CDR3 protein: CASSYSYQANTGELFF
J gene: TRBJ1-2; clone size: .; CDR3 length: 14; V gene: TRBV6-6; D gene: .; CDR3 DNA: TGTGCCAGCAGTTCCCAGGGCGGAACCCTGGGCTACACCTTC; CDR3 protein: CASSSQGGTLGYTF
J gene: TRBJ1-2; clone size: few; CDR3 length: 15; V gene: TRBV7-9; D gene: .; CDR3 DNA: TGTGCCAGCAGCTTCACGGACACTTTTAGCTCCGGCTACACCTTC; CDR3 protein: CASSFTDTFSSGYTF
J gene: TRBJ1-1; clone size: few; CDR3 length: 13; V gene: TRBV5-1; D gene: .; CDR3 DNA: TGCGCCAGCTCCCCAGGGGCCTACACTGAAGCTTTCTTT; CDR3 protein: CASSPGAYTEAFF
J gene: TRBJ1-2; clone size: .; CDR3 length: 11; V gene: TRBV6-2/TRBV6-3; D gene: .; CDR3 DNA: TGTGCCACCAACGCCCAAGGAGGCTACACCTTC; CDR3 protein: CATNAQGGYTF
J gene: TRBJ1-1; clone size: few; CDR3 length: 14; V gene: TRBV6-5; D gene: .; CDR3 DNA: TGTGCCAGCAGTTCGGGCAGGCCGAACACTGAAGCTTTCTTT; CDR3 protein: CASSSGRPNTEAFF
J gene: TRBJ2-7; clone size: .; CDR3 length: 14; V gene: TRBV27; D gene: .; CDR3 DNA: TGTGCCAGCAGAGGAGGGGGACAGACCTACGAGCAGTACTTC; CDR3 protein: CASRGGGQTYEQYF
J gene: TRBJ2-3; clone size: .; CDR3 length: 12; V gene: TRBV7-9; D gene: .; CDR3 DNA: TGTTCCAGCAGCTTAGCCCCAGATACGCAGTATTTT; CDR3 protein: CSSSLAPDTQYF
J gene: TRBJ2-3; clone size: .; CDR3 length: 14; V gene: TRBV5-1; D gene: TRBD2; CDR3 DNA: TGCGCCAGCATTCCGGGGGGGCGCACAGATACGCAGTATTTT; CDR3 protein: CASIPGGRTDTQYF
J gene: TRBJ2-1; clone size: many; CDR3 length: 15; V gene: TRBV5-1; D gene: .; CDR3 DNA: TGCGCCAGCAGCTTGGGTCCATCGAGCGCCAATGAGCAGTTCTTC; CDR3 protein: CASSLGPSSANEQFF
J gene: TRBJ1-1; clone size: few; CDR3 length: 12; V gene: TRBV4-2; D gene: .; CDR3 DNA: TGTGCCGTACGCTCGGGGCACACTGAAGCTTTCTTT; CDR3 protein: CAVRSGHTEAFF
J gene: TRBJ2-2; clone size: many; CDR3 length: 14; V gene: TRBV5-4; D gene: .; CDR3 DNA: TGTGCCAGCAGCTTGACAGCGTACACCGGGGAGCTGTTTTTT; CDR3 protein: CASSLTAYTGELFF
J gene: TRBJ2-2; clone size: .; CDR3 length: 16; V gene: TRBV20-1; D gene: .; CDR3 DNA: TGCAGTGCTAGAGGACCAAAGTTCGCGAACACCGGGGAGCTGTTTTTT; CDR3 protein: CSARGPKFANTGELFF
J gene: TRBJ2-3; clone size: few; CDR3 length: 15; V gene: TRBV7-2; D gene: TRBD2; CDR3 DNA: TGTGCCAGCAGCTGGACCCAGGGAGCGGGAGGGACGCAGTATTTT; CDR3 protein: CASSWTQGAGGTQYF
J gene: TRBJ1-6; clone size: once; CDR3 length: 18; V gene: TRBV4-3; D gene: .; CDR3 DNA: TGCGCCAGCAGCCAAGAGAGCGTTCGGAGAGGGTCTAATTCACCCCTCCACTTT; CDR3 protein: CASSQESVRRGSNSPLHF
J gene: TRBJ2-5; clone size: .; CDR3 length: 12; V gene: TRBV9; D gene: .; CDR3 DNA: TGTGCCAGCAGCGTATTCGGGGGGACCCAGTACTTC; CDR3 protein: CASSVFGGTQYF
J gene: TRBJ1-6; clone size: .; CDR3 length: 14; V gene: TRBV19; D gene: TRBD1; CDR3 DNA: TGTGCCAGTAGTGCCCGGACAGGGTCTACACCCCTCCACTTT; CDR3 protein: CASSARTGSTPLHF
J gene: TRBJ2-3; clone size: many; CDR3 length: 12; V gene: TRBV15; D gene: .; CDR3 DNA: TGTGCCACCAGCAGAGGAACTCATACGCAGTATTTT; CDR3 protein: CATSRGTHTQYF
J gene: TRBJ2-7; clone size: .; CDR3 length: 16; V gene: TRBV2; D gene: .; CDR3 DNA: TGTGCCAGCAGTGGGGCGACAGGCCTAAGCTCCTACGAGCAGTACTTC; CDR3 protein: CASSGATGLSSYEQYF
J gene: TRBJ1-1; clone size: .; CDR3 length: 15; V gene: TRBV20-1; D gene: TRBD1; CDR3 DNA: TGCAGTGCCAGAAGGCGACAGGGCGGGGGCACTGAAGCTTTCTTT; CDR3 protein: CSARRRQGGGTEAFF
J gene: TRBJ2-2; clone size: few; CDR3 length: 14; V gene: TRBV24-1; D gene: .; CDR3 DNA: TGTGCCACCAGTTCAACAGCGAACACCGGGGAGCTGTTTTTT; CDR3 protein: CATSSTANTGELFF
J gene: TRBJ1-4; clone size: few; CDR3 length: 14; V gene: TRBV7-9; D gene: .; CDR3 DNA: TGTGCCAGCAGCTTAGGCAGCGGAGGGGAAAAACTGTTTTTT; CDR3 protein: CASSLGSGGEKLFF
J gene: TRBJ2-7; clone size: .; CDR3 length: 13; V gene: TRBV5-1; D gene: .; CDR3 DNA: TGCGCCAGCAGATCCGGGAGTTTTTACGAGCAGTACTTC; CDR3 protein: CASRSGSFYEQYF
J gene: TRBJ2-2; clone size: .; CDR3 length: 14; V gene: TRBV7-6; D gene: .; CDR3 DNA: TGTGCCAGCGGGGGACCTGGAAGGACCGGGGAGCTGTTTTTT; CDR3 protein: CASGGPGRTGELFF
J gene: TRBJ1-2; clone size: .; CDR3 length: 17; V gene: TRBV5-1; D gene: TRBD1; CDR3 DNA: TGCGCCAGCAGCCCGGGGACAGGGGGCGAAGCTGTACGTGGCTACACCTTC; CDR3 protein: CASSPGTGGEAVRGYTF
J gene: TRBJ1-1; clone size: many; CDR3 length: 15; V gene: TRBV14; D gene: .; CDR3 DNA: TGTGCCAGCAGCCAAGATGGGGCAGGGTGGACTGAAGCTTTCTTT; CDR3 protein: CASSQDGAGWTEAFF
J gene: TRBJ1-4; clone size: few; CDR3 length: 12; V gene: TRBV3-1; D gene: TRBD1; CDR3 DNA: TGTGCCAGCAGCCAAGGGGACAGGGTTATTTTTTTT; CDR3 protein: CASSQGDRVIFF
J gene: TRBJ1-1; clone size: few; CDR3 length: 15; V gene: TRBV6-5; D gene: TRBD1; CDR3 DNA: TGTGCCAGCAGTTACTCGTATCAGGGGGGGTCACGAGCTTTCTTT; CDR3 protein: CASSYSYQGGSRAFF
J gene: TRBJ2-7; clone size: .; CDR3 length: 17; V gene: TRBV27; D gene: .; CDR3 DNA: TGTGCCAGCAGTTACACGATCCGGGACACGAGCTCCTACGAGCAGTACTTC; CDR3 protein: CASSYTIRDTSSYEQYF
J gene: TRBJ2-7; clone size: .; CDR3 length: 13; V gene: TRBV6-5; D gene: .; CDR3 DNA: TGTGCCAGCAGTTACCGTACACCGGCCGAGCAGTACTTC; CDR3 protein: CASSYRTPAEQYF
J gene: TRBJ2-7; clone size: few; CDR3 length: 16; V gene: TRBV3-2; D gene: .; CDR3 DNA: TGTGCCAGCAGCCATCGAATTATGGACTTGAGCTACGAGCAGTACTTC; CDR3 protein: CASSHRIMDLSYEQYF
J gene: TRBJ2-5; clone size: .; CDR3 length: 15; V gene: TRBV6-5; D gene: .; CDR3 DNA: TGTGCCAGCAGTTCTCCTGGGGGGGCAAGGGAGACCCAGTACTTC; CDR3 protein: CASSSPGGARETQYF
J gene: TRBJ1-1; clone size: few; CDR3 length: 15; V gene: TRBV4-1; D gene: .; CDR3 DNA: TGCGCCAGCAGCCAAGTCGGCCCACCGAACACTGAAGCTTTCTTT; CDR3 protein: CASSQVGPPNTEAFF
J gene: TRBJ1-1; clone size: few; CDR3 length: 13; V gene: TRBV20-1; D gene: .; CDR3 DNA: TGCAGTGCTAGGGACAGCCCGAACACTGAAGCTTTCTTT; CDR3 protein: CSARDSPNTEAFF
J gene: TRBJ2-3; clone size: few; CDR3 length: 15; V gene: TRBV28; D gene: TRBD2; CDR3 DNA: TGTGCCAGCAGTACTCCGACTAGCGGGGGATATACGCAGTATTTT; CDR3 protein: CASSTPTSGGYTQYF
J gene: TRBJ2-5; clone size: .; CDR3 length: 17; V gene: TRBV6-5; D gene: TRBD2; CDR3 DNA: TGTGCCAGCAGTTACGCCGGGACTAGCGGGGGGGCAGAGACCCAGTACTTC; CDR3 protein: CASSYAGTSGGAETQYF
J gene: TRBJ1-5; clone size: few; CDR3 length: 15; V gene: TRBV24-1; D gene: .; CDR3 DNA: TGTGCCACCAGTGACCCCAACGAAGGGGGTCAGCCCCAGCATTTT; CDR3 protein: CATSDPNEGGQPQHF
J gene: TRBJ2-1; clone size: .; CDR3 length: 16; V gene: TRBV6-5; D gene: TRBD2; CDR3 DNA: TGTGCCAGCAGTTACGTAGCGGGGGGCTCCTACAATGAGCAGTTCTTC; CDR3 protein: CASSYVAGGSYNEQFF
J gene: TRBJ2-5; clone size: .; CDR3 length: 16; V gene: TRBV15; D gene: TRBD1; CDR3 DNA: TGTGCCACCAGCAGCCTACGCACAGGGGGCGGTGAGACCCAGTACTTC; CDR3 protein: CATSSLRTGGGETQYF